Detailed here is one TCR beta chain. Sequenced by immunoSEQ multiplex PCR; TCRdb stores in-frame clones only, minus some. The table records fewer than 110,000 clones, 80% to 95% of them present only once. CDR1 and CDR2 (germline): MDHEN, SYDVKM. Trimming left V 6 bases short and J 8 bases short, with 17 bases between. The CDR3 is made up of 14 amino acids. These data are taken from a study of T cell changes during pregnancy in multiple sclerosis. Sequencing used peripheral blood, obtained in the third trimester of pregnancy. The rearrangement links TRBV28 to TRBJ2-1; D is possibly TRBD1 (6 bases). The receptor's source is a female donor in good health, enrolled as a control in a pregnancy study. Here the CDR3 reads CASRGGRGSDEQFF. The DNA of the CDR3 is TGTGCCAGCAGAGGAGGCAGGGGCAGCGATGAGCAGTTCTTC. Based on the CDR3 plus reference TRBV28 and TRBJ2-1, the full variable domain is DVKVTQSSRYLVKRTGEKVFLECVQDMDHENMFWYRQDPGLGLRLIYFSYDVKMKEKGDIPEGYSVSREKKERFSLILESASTNQTSMYLCASRGGRGSDEQFFGPGTRLTVL.